This TCR beta chain was obtained from a study of T cell clones after liver transplantation. Sequenced by immunoSEQ multiplex PCR; TCRdb stores in-frame clones only, minus some. Of about 100,000 clones listed, approximately 78% are singletons. The V and J ends lost 4 bases and 0 bases, in that order; junction bases with no gene match: 14. The CDR3 is 19 amino acids. CDR1 and CDR2 from the germline V gene are SGHRS and YFSETQ. The rearrangement joins TRBV5-1 to TRBJ2-4; 9 bases agree with TRBD1. The TCR comes from a human donor who received a liver transplant. The sample here was CD4+ T cells from blood, taken before liver transplant. CDR3 amino acids: CASSPEPPGQGLAKNIQYF. Here the CDR3 DNA reads TGCGCCAGCAGCCCGGAGCCCCCGGGACAGGGTTTAGCCAAAAACATTCAGTACTTC. Drawing the rest from reference TRBV5-1 and TRBJ2-4, the complete variable domain is KAGVTQTPRYLIKTRGQQVTLSCSPISGHRSVSWYQQTPGQGLQFLFEYFSETQRNKGNFPGRFSGRQFSNSRSEMNVSTLELGDSALYLCASSPEPPGQGLAKNIQYFGAGTRLSVL.